The 27 T cell receptor beta chains below come from one sample, sequenced in a study of T cell repertoires in cytomegalovirus infection. TCRdb called the reads again in MiXCR, with one record for every CDR3 protein. The sample lists around 320,000 distinct CDR3 sequences, over 7.5% seen once, with about 4.5% in the top ten. The sequencing sample was made of PBMCs. Every receptor here comes from a human donor in good health (CMV status not recorded). Some clones in this sample may be carry-over from other donors' samples.

Comments on this clonotype: This may stem from a read error, because a much larger clone lies one nucleotide away. The V call is TRBV4-1, the J call TRBJ2-1; D could derive from TRBD1 or TRBD2 (5 bases each). This CDR3 comprises 18 residues. The germline V gene encodes CDR1 MGHRA and CDR2 YSYEKL. The CDR3 region has the DNA TGTGCCAGCAGCCAATTGCTTAACGGACGGGGTGGGGCCAATGAGCAGTTCTTC. It is translated as CASSQLLNGRGGANEQFF.

This clonotype was observed many times. The V gene is TRBV7-2, the J gene TRBJ1-5; TRBD1 agrees at 7 bases. Germline lookup yields CDR1 SGHTA and CDR2 FQGNSA. CDR3 length equals 19 residues. V shed 4 bases, J shed 0 bases, and the junction held 15 bases outside the gene matches. The CDR3 spells CASSSTPHGDRYSNQPQHF. For the CDR3, the DNA is TGTGCCAGCAGCTCAACGCCCCATGGGGACAGATATAGCAATCAGCCCCAGCATTTT.

J is TRBJ2-7 and V is TRBV7-3, with TRBD2 matching 9 bases. The CDR3 is 18 residues long. From germline, CDR1 is SGHTA and CDR2 FQGTGA. J gave up 4 bases and V 6 bases, and 19 bases lay outside the gene matches. This CDR3 is CASRVLAGSKTPNYEQYF. The CDR3 nucleotides read TGTGCCAGCAGGGTTCTAGCGGGATCCAAAACCCCAAATTACGAGCAGTACTTC.

At least ten counts were recorded for this clonotype. The chain combines TRBV7-2 with TRBJ2-5; 7 bases match TRBD2. Germline lookup yields CDR1 SGHTA and CDR2 FQGNSA. This CDR3 has 15 amino acids. Trimming at V came to 2 bases and at J to 5 bases, leaving 8 bases not matched to a gene. The CDR3 sequence is CASSLTGGRVETQYF. The CDR3 region has the DNA TGTGCCAGCAGCTTAACGGGAGGCCGGGTGGAGACCCAGTACTTC.

This clonotype was observed a handful of times. The rearrangement joins TRBV18 to TRBJ2-5; D call uncertain. This CDR3 is 13 amino acids long. Germline-derived CDR1 and CDR2 are KGHSH and LQKENI. V lost 4 bases to trimming and J lost 3 bases, with 9 bases between them. This CDR3 reads CASSLSMKETQYF. CDR3 sequence (DNA): TGTGCCAGCTCACTCTCGATGAAAGAGACCCAGTACTTC.

CDR3: CASSLRGRNTEAFF. The CDR3 DNA reads TGTGCCAGCAGTTTAAGGGGTAGGAACACTGAAGCTTTCTTT. This chain connects TRBV12-3 or TRBV12-4 to TRBJ1-1; the D gene is possibly TRBD1 (5 bases). CDR3 length: 14 amino acids. V lost 2 bases, J lost 1 base, and 8 bases lay in between.

This clonotype was seen only a few times. As DNA, the CDR3 is TGTGCCAGCAGCGGGGGTATAGGGCAAAACATTCAGTACTTC. It translates to CASSGGIGQNIQYF. The chain joins TRBV28 to TRBJ2-4, with D possibly matching TRBD2 (6 bases). Germline CDR1 and CDR2: MDHEN and SYDVKM. Trimming stripped 6 bases from V and 5 bases from J, with 14 bases between. The CDR3 is 14 amino acids. Using reference TRBV28 and TRBJ2-4 for the parts outside the CDR3, the full variable domain is DVKVTQSSRYLVKRTGEKVFLECVQDMDHENMFWYRQDPGLGLRLIYFSYDVKMKEKGDIPEGYSVSREKKERFSLILESASTNQTSMYLCASSGGIGQNIQYFGAGTRLSVL.

Many counts were recorded for this clonotype. The V and J genes are TRBV28 and TRBJ2-7, with no clear D. V lost 2 bases, J lost 0 bases, and 14 bases lay in between. Looked up from germline, CDR1 is MDHEN and CDR2 is SYDVKM. The CDR3 sequence is 16 residues long. CDR3 amino acids: CASSLVTTFSSYEQYF. The CDR3 DNA sequence: TGTGCCAGCAGTTTAGTCACGACTTTCAGCTCCTACGAGCAGTACTTC.

This clonotype was found a few times. The chain recombines TRBV28 with TRBJ2-1; TRBD2 matches 14 bases. In germline, CDR1 is MDHEN, CDR2 SYDVKM. The CDR3 length is 15 residues. The trim removed 0 bases at V and 12 bases at J, leaving 4 bases unmatched. DNA of the CDR3: TGTGCCAGCAGTTTATGGGGACTAGCGGGAGTCGGGCAGTTCTTC. Translation gives CASSLWGLAGVGQFF.

The table lists this clonotype with a count of one. The chain uses TRBV6-5 and TRBJ2-1; TRBD1 matches 8 bases. The CDR3 is made up of 15 amino acids. The ends lost 7 bases at V and 7 bases at J; junction bases unmatched: 12. Germline CDR1 MNHEY, CDR2 SVGAGI. CDR3 residues: CASTRGPTGGNEQFF. CDR3 bases: TGTGCCAGCACCCGAGGGCCCACAGGGGGGAATGAGCAGTTCTTC.

The V and J genes are TRBV7-9 and TRBJ1-2, with TRBD1 identical over 8 bases. The germline V gene has CDR1 SEHNR and CDR2 FQNEAQ (reference sequence). The CDR3 consists of 14 residues. V trimming: 4 bases; J trimming: 5 bases; junction bases outside the gene matches: 6. The CDR3 loop is CASSSGTGAYGYTF. The CDR3 DNA follows: TGTGCCAGCAGCTCCGGGACAGGAGCTTATGGCTACACCTTC.

The chain couples TRBV4-3 to TRBJ1-5; the D is unclear. Germline loops: CDR1 LGHNA, CDR2 YSLEER. The ends were cut back, 0 bases at V and 4 bases at J, with 13 bases in the middle. This CDR3 comprises 16 residues. The DNA for the CDR3 is TGCGCCAGCAGCCAAGACGGAACCCCCTCTAATCAGCCCCAGCATTTT. It encodes CASSQDGTPSNQPQHF.

In this sample, this clonotype turned up many times. The chain links TRBV2 to TRBJ2-5; 8 nucleotides line up with TRBD2. CDR3 size: 15 residues. The V gene's germline CDR1 is SNHLY and CDR2 FYNNEI. V lost 4 bases and J lost 1; bases outside the gene matches: 5. CDR3 sequence reads: CASSGRSGGQETQYF. CDR3 sequence (DNA): TGTGCCAGCAGTGGTCGAAGCGGGGGCCAAGAGACCCAGTACTTC.

At least ten counts were recorded for this clonotype. This chain links TRBV12-3 or TRBV12-4 with TRBJ1-2, with a weak D call TRBD1 (6 bases). The CDR3 consists of 15 residues. Between the trimmed V and J ends, which lost 5 bases and 4 bases, there was a span of 17 bases. CDR3 region: CASSPSGARGYGYTF. CDR3 nucleotides: TGTGCCAGCAGTCCTTCAGGGGCCCGGGGCTATGGCTACACCTTC.

In its sample, this clonotype was seen many times. The chain carries TRBV7-3 and TRBJ2-1; D ambiguous. Deletions cut 5 bases from V and 0 bases from J, with 11 bases between. CDR1 and CDR2 from the germline V gene are SGHTA and FQGTGA. The CDR3 has 15 amino acids. This CDR3 reads CASSPIPGSYNEQFF. Here the CDR3 DNA reads TGTGCCAGCAGCCCTATCCCCGGCTCCTACAATGAGCAGTTCTTC.

This chain uses TRBV28 with TRBJ2-5; no definite D call. Per the germline V gene, CDR1 is MDHEN and CDR2 is SYDVKM. The CDR3 loop spans 11 amino acids. V lost 5 bases and J lost 3, with 4 bases in between. The CDR3 sequence is CASSEKETQYF. The CDR3 bases are TGTGCCAGCAGTGAGAAAGAGACCCAGTACTTC.

The chain recombines TRBV7-2 with TRBJ2-1; 13 bases agree with TRBD2. V lost 0 bases to trimming and J lost 5 bases; unmatched junction nucleotides: 1. The germline V gene has CDR1 SGHTA and CDR2 FQGNSA. The CDR3 has 16 residues. CDR3 sequence: CASSLALAGGNNEQFF. The CDR3 coding sequence is TGTGCCAGCAGCTTAGCACTAGCGGGGGGGAACAATGAGCAGTTCTTC.

A few counts support this clonotype. The chain employs TRBV7-9 and TRBJ2-5, with 7 bases matching TRBD1. The V and J ends lost 5 bases and 1 base, in that order; junction bases with no gene match: 4. This CDR3 has 14 residues. Germline V lookup: CDR1 SEHNR, CDR2 FQNEAQ (reference sequence). CDR3: CASSITGVQETQYF. CDR3 nucleotide sequence: TGTGCCAGCAGCATTACAGGGGTCCAAGAGACCCAGTACTTC.

The chain joins TRBV20-1 to TRBJ1-6, with D tentatively TRBD1 (6 bases). CDR3 length equals 14 residues. The germline gives CDR1 DFQATT, CDR2 SNEGSKA (reference sequence). V lost 5 bases, J lost 10 bases, and 18 bases lay in between. The CDR3 loop reads CSAPDLRGKSPLHF. The CDR3 region has the DNA TGCAGTGCTCCCGACTTAAGGGGGAAATCACCCCTCCACTTT.

Many counts were recorded for this clonotype. The chain employs TRBV7-2 and TRBJ1-1, with unresolved D. The CDR3 sequence is 13 residues long. Trimming pared 0 bases from V and 6 bases from J, leaving 8 bases between. Germline loops: CDR1 SGHTA, CDR2 FQGNSA. The CDR3 protein is CASSLAWVAEAFF. CDR3 in DNA: TGTGCCAGCAGCTTAGCCTGGGTGGCTGAAGCTTTCTTT.

The chain is built from TRBV19 and TRBJ1-1; a possible D gene is TRBD1 (5 bases). Germline CDR1 is LNHDA and CDR2 is SQIVND (reference sequence). CDR3 length: 16 residues. Between the trimmed V and J ends, which lost 3 bases and 3 bases, there was a span of 17 bases. CDR3 in DNA: TGTGCCAGTAGTATTTATGGTTTGGGACTGGACACTGAAGCTTTCTTT. Translated, it gives CASSIYGLGLDTEAFF. The whole variable domain, filled in from reference TRBV19 and TRBJ1-1, reads DGGITQSPKYLFRKEGQNVTLSCEQNLNHDAMYWYRQDPGQGLRLIYYSQIVNDFQKGDIAEGYSVSREKKESFPLTVTSAQKNPTAFYLCASSIYGLGLDTEAFFGQGTRLTVV.

This clonotype was seen many times. The chain employs TRBV7-2 and TRBJ1-2, with D possibly matching TRBD1 (5 bases). Germline CDR1 SGHTA, CDR2 FQGNSA. V was cut by 3 bases and J by 4 bases, with 6 bases left in between. CDR3 length: 12 residues. The DNA of the CDR3 is TGTGCCAGCAGCTTGGGACCCTATGGCTACACCTTC. Protein sequence: CASSLGPYGYTF.

This clonotype was observed a handful of times. This sequence joins TRBV12-5 and TRBJ2-2, with D tentatively TRBD2 (5 bases). The CDR3 runs to 15 residues. The ends were cut back, 2 bases at V and 1 base at J, with 8 bases in the middle. From germline, CDR1 is LGHNT and CDR2 FRNRAP. The CDR3 reads CASGLLAGNTGELFF. The CDR3 DNA reads as TGTGCTAGTGGTTTGCTGGCGGGGAACACCGGGGAGCTGTTTTTT. Drawing the rest from reference TRBV12-5 and TRBJ2-2, the complete variable domain is DARVTQTPRHKVTEMGQEVTMRCQPILGHNTVFWYRQTMMQGLELLAYFRNRAPLDDSGMPKDRFSAEMPDATLATLKIQPSEPRDSAVYFCASGLLAGNTGELFFGEGSRLTVL.

This clonotype was seen more than once but under ten times. The V gene is TRBV6-2 or TRBV6-3, the J gene TRBJ2-5; D is undetermined. The CDR3 consists of 11 residues. Deletions cut 5 bases from V and 5 bases from J, with 6 bases between. Germline V gene data show CDR1 as MNHEY and CDR2 as SVGEGT. The CDR3 DNA sequence: TGTGCCAGCAGTGACTGGGAGACCCAGTACTTC. Protein product: CASSDWETQYF.

As to this clonotype: A single base separates this from a much larger clone, so it may be a read error. The V and J genes are TRBV9 and TRBJ2-2; D unresolved. The germline CDR1 and CDR2 sequences are SGDLS and YYNGEE. Trimming cost V 0 bases and J 5 bases, with 17 bases left between them. CDR3 length equals 17 residues. Here the CDR3 reads CASSVARKGPRTGELFF. The DNA for the CDR3 is TGTGCCAGCAGCGTAGCTCGGAAGGGCCCTCGAACCGGGGAGCTGTTTTTT.

This clonotype was seen ten or more times. The rearrangement links TRBV7-2 to TRBJ1-2, with TRBD1 as a possible D gene (6 bases). The germline V gene has CDR1 SGHTA and CDR2 FQGNSA. This CDR3 spans 14 amino acids. Trimming stripped 5 bases from V and 2 bases from J, with 12 bases between. This CDR3 reads CASSVGGPNYGYTF. The CDR3, as DNA: TGTGCCAGCAGCGTTGGGGGGCCCAACTATGGCTACACCTTC.

This clonotype showed up many times. This chain connects TRBV7-2 to TRBJ1-2; D unresolved. V dropped 7 bases and J dropped 8 bases, with 20 bases sitting between them. CDR1 is SGHTA and CDR2 is FQGNSA in the germline V gene. The CDR3 consists of 14 residues. DNA for the CDR3: TGTGCCAGCATTCAAGCCCTGGGGATTGCGGGCTACACCTTC. Its translation is CASIQALGIAGYTF.